The 14 T cell receptor beta chains reported below all come from one sample, sequenced in a study of cytomegalovirus exposure and HLA in healthy donors. It was with 60 Vbeta and 13 Jbeta primers that the PCR ran. Only in-frame clones appear in the TCRdb table, and some are missing; sequencing was by immunoSEQ multiplex PCR. The sample shows roughly 300,000 clones, 80% to 90% of them seen only once. The sample was PBMCs. The origin of the receptors is a man aged 35 to 55 in good health and CMV-seropositive.

The V call is TRBV5-4, the J call TRBJ2-2; D is unresolved. The V gene lost 2 bases and the J gene lost 6 bases, with 8 bases spanning the gap. Germline-derived CDR1 and CDR2 are SGHNT and YYREEE (reference sequence). The CDR3 is 13 residues long. The CDR3 sequence: CASSFGESGELFF. In DNA, the CDR3 is TGTGCCAGCAGCTTCGGAGAATCCGGGGAGCTGTTTTTT.

This clone was recorded once. The chain is built from TRBV19 and TRBJ1-5; D is perhaps TRBD1 (6 bases). The CDR3 length is 14 residues. V was shortened by 6 bases and J by 0 bases, with 9 bases between the two germline ends. The germline CDR1 and CDR2 sequences are LNHDA and SQIVND (reference sequence). The CDR3 DNA is TGTGCCAGTAGAACAGGGAATAGCAATCAGCCCCAGCATTTT. It translates to CASRTGNSNQPQHF.

The J gene is TRBJ2-7, the V gene TRBV5-5; 11 positions agree with TRBD1. The germline V gene has CDR1 SGHKS and CDR2 YYEKEE (reference sequence). This CDR3 contains 16 residues. Unmatched junction bases numbered 8, after V lost 4 bases and J lost 2 bases. CDR3 in amino acids: CASSRTGGGGPYEQYF. DNA of the CDR3: TGTGCCAGCAGCCGGACAGGGGGCGGGGGTCCCTACGAGCAGTACTTC.

CDR3 sequence reads: CASSEGSRVSYNEQFF. The CDR3 DNA is TGTGCCAGCAGTGAGGGTAGCCGAGTATCCTACAATGAGCAGTTCTTC. The rearrangement uses TRBV2 and TRBJ2-1; D is uncertain. The CDR3 has 16 amino acids. Germline V gene data show CDR1 as SNHLY and CDR2 as FYNNEI. V was pared by 3 bases and J by 1 base, with 13 bases between.

This clone came up a few times. The chain carries TRBV28 and TRBJ1-4, with 7 bases lining up with TRBD1. The trim removed 6 bases at V and 10 bases at J, leaving 2 bases unmatched. Germline V CDR1 and CDR2: MDHEN, SYDVKM. CDR3 length equals 11 residues. The CDR3 is CASRSGGKLFF. The CDR3 nucleotides are TGTGCCAGCAGGTCAGGGGGAAAACTGTTTTTT.

The chain carries TRBV5-6 and TRBJ2-7; the D gene is possibly TRBD2 (5 bases). Between the trimmed V and J ends, which lost 2 bases and 5 bases, there was a span of 8 bases. Germline V gene sequence: CDR1 SGHDT, CDR2 YYEEEE. The CDR3 is 12 residues long. DNA of the CDR3: TGTGCCAGCAGCTTACTAGAGAACGAGCAGTACTTC. As protein: CASSLLENEQYF.

The V call is TRBV2, the J call TRBJ2-4, with 12 bases identical to TRBD2. The germline gives CDR1 SNHLY, CDR2 FYNNEI. Unmatched junction bases numbered 4, after V lost 6 bases and J lost 1 base. CDR3 length: 16 amino acids. CDR3 sequence reads: CASSRTSGNAKNIQYF. The CDR3 DNA reads TGTGCCAGCAGCAGGACTAGCGGGAATGCCAAAAACATTCAGTACTTC.

This rearrangement joins TRBV6-5 to TRBJ1-1, with D hard to call. The V end was cut by 8 bases, the J end by 4 bases, with 11 bases between. Germline V CDR1 and CDR2: MNHEY, SVGAGI. The CDR3 consists of 12 residues. The DNA for the CDR3 is TGTGCCAGCCTCCGACGGGGCACTGAAGCTTTCTTT. Its translation: CASLRRGTEAFF.

The genes are TRBV19 and TRBJ2-7, with a weak D call TRBD2 (5 bases). The germline CDR1 and CDR2 sequences are LNHDA and SQIVND (reference sequence). This CDR3 region has 15 residues. V gave up 5 bases and J gave up 0 bases, with 14 bases separating them. CDR3 amino acids: CASSPGRAISYEQYF. The CDR3 DNA reads TGTGCCAGTAGTCCCGGGCGGGCCATCTCCTACGAGCAGTACTTC.

This clone was detected only a few times. The chain links TRBV19 to TRBJ2-3; D not certain. This CDR3 spans 15 amino acids. Trimming pared 3 bases from V and 0 bases from J, leaving 10 bases between. The germline V gene encodes CDR1 LNHDA and CDR2 SQIVND (reference sequence). CDR3 residues: CASSMRQPSTDTQYF. Written as DNA, the CDR3 is TGTGCCAGTAGTATGCGGCAACCTAGCACAGATACGCAGTATTTT.

The J gene is TRBJ1-1, the V gene TRBV28; 10 nucleotides agree with TRBD1. The CDR3 spans 13 residues. Trimming at V came to 8 bases and at J to 3 bases, leaving 3 bases not matched to a gene. Germline-derived CDR1 and CDR2 are MDHEN and SYDVKM. The CDR3 sequence is CASDRGLDTEAFF. The CDR3 region has the DNA TGTGCCAGCGACAGGGGGCTTGACACTGAAGCTTTCTTT.

The rearrangement links TRBV19 to TRBJ2-3; 12 bases agree with TRBD2. The V gene end was trimmed by 5 bases and the J gene end by 2 bases; junction bases not matched to a gene: 11. This CDR3 contains 18 residues. Per germline, CDR1 LNHDA and CDR2 SQIVND (reference sequence). In DNA form, the CDR3 reads TGTGCCAGTAGTGCCGCCCCCGGGACTAGCGGGTCCACAGATACGCAGTATTTT. Amino acids: CASSAAPGTSGSTDTQYF.

This rearrangement joins TRBV5-1 to TRBJ2-7; a possible D gene is TRBD2 (6 bases). Trimming pared 0 bases from V and 9 bases from J, leaving 16 bases between. CDR1 and CDR2 (germline): SGHRS, YFSETQ. The length of the CDR3 is 14 residues. The CDR3 here is CASSLGLDRRGQYF. CDR3 nucleotide sequence: TGCGCCAGCAGCTTGGGGCTCGACCGGCGGGGGCAGTACTTC.

This clone showed up just once. V and J are TRBV18 and TRBJ1-1; D might be TRBD1 (5 bases). Germline loops: CDR1 KGHSH, CDR2 LQKENI. Trimming removed 2 bases from V and 0 bases from J, with 10 bases in between. This CDR3 comprises 15 residues. CDR3: CASSPEEGMNTEAFF. The DNA of the CDR3 is TGTGCCAGCTCACCAGAGGAGGGGATGAACACTGAAGCTTTCTTT. Supplemented by reference TRBV18 and TRBJ1-1, the full variable domain reads NAGVMQNPRHLVRRRGQEARLRCSPMKGHSHVYWYRQLPEEGLKFMVYLQKENIIDESGMPKERFSAEFPKEGPSILRIQQVVRGDSAAYFCASSPEEGMNTEAFFGQGTRLTVV.